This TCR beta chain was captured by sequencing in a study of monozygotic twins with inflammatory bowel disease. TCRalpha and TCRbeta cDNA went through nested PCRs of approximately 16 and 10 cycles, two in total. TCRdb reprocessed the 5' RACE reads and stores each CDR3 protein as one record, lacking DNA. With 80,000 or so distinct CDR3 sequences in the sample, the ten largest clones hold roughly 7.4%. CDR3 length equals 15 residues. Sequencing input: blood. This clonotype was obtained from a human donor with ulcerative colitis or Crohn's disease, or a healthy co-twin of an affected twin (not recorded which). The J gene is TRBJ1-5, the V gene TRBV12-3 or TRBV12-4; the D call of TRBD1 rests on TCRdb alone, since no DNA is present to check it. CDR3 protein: CASSLGPDSNQPQHF.